Following are 15 T cell receptor beta chains from one sample sequenced in a study of blood T cell repertoires in COVID-19. Measured with immunoSEQ multiplex PCR; TCRdb has only the in-frame clones, and not every one. Among 350,000 or so clones, approximately 89% were seen once, and the ten largest hold 3% to 4%. The sequencing sample was made of peripheral blood. These receptors came from a woman aged 60-75 years with COVID-19, enrolled during active disease.

This chain uses TRBV5-8 with TRBJ1-1; D is perhaps TRBD1 (6 bases). CDR3 length: 15 amino acids. CDR1 and CDR2 (germline): SGHTS, YDEGEE. V shed 0 bases and J shed 4 bases, with 13 bases lying between them. The CDR3 sequence: CASSLESGVGTEAFF. For the CDR3, the DNA is TGTGCCAGCAGCTTGGAGTCAGGGGTCGGCACTGAAGCTTTCTTT.

The CDR3: CASRDTGYSNQPQHF. CDR3 nucleotides: TGCGCCAGCAGAGATACAGGATATAGCAATCAGCCCCAGCATTTT. This chain joins TRBV10-2 and TRBJ1-5; weak D call: TRBD1 (5 bases). With 6 bases removed from V and 0 bases from J, the gap between germline ends came to 12 bases. The CDR3 loop spans 15 amino acids. CDR1 is WSHSY and CDR2 is SAAADI in the germline V gene.

A single count supports this clone. V gene TRBV2 combines with J gene TRBJ2-1; 7 nucleotides line up with TRBD1. Germline V gene lookup returns CDR1 SNHLY and CDR2 FYNNEI. Losses at the gene ends were 6 bases for V and 7 bases for J; bases not matched to a gene: 9. The CDR3 is 14 residues long. CDR3 DNA sequence: TGTGCCAGCAGGGCGGACAGGAGATGGAATGAGCAGTTCTTC. Its translation: CASRADRRWNEQFF. Full variable domain (remainder filled in from reference TRBV2 and TRBJ2-1): EPEVTQTPSHQVTQMGQEVILRCVPISNHLYFYWYRQILGQKVEFLVSFYNNEISEKSEIFDDQFSVERPDGSNFTLKIRSTKLEDSAMYFCASRADRRWNEQFFGPGTRLTVL.

The V gene is TRBV19, the J gene TRBJ2-3; D may be TRBD1 (5 bases). Trimming removed 2 bases at V and 5 bases at J, with 14 bases between. In germline, CDR1 is LNHDA, CDR2 SQIVND (reference sequence). The CDR3 is 15 residues long. CDR3 sequence: CASSISGRVGDTQYF. Here the CDR3 DNA reads TGTGCCAGTAGTATATCGGGCAGGGTGGGAGATACGCAGTATTTT.

The J gene is TRBJ2-1, the V gene TRBV7-3; TRBD2 matches at 11 bases. V dropped 1 base and J dropped 6; count of bases not matched to a gene: 23. CDR1 is SGHTA and CDR2 is FQGTGA in the germline V gene. This CDR3 region has 22 residues. The CDR3 protein is CASSLIPQVVGSGGASSNEQFF. The DNA for the CDR3 is TGTGCCAGCAGCTTAATCCCCCAAGTGGTCGGTAGCGGGGGGGCCTCAAGCAATGAGCAGTTCTTC.

V gene TRBV6-2 or TRBV6-3 combines with J gene TRBJ1-2; D not resolved. V was pared by 2 bases and J by 6 bases, with 13 bases between. The CDR3 is made up of 14 amino acids. Germline CDR1 and CDR2: MNHEY and SVGEGT. CDR3 bases: TGTGCCAGCAGTTACGTGGCAGTAGGAGATGGCTACACCTTC. Its protein is CASSYVAVGDGYTF.

The V and J genes are TRBV5-5 and TRBJ1-5; TRBD1 matches 10 bases. Germline V gene lookup returns CDR1 SGHKS and CDR2 YYEKEE (reference sequence). The V segment lost 3 bases and the J segment 5 bases; nucleotides outside the gene matches: 5. The CDR3 length is 15 residues. The DNA of the CDR3 is TGTGCCAGCAGCTCCGGGACAGGGGAATATCAGCCCCAGCATTTT. Its protein product is CASSSGTGEYQPQHF.

V and J are TRBV9 and TRBJ1-2; TRBD1 aligns across 7 bases. The CDR3 sequence is 15 residues long. CDR1 is SGDLS, CDR2 YYNGEE, per germline. V gave up 5 bases and J gave up 4 bases; unmatched junction bases: 11. In nucleotides, the CDR3 is TGTGCCAGCAGAGCCACAGGGGCGGCGGGCTATGGCTACACCTTC. Protein product: CASRATGAAGYGYTF. Variable domain in full (rest from reference TRBV9 and TRBJ1-2): DSGVTQTPKHLITATGQRVTLRCSPRSGDLSVYWYQQSLDQGLQFLIQYYNGEERAKGNILERFSAQQFPDLHSELNLSSLELGDSALYFCASRATGAAGYGYTFGSGTRLTVV.

This sequence joins TRBV5-1 and TRBJ2-1; possible D gene TRBD1, 5 bases. This CDR3 comprises 15 residues. Germline V gives CDR1 SGHRS, CDR2 YFSETQ. V was pared by 0 bases and J by 7 bases, with 14 bases between. The CDR3 nucleotides read TGCGCCAGCAGCTTGGGACAGCATTCCGGGAATGAGCAGTTCTTC. Translated, it gives CASSLGQHSGNEQFF.

The chain joins TRBV5-1 to TRBJ1-1; 7 nucleotides match TRBD1. The CDR3 totals 15 residues. Germline CDR1 and CDR2: SGHRS and YFSETQ. After removal of 0 bases from V and 3 bases from J, the junction contained 5 bases not matched to a gene. DNA of the CDR3: TGCGCCAGCAGCTTGGGACAGGGCTACTACACTGAAGCTTTCTTT. This codes for CASSLGQGYYTEAFF.

V is TRBV7-3 and J is TRBJ1-2; 8 bases are a match to TRBD1. CDR1 and CDR2 from the germline V gene are SGHTA and FQGTGA. This CDR3 is 18 amino acids long. V gave up 2 bases and J gave up 7 bases; unmatched junction bases: 18. CDR3: CASSLSPRSRGLLSGYTF. As DNA, the CDR3 is TGTGCCAGCAGCTTATCCCCCCGGAGCAGGGGGCTCTTGTCTGGCTACACCTTC. The whole variable domain, filled in from reference TRBV7-3 and TRBJ1-2, reads GAGVSQTPSNKVTEKGKYVELRCDPISGHTALYWYRQSLGQGPEFLIYFQGTGAADDSGLPNDRFFAVRPEGSVSTLKIQRTERGDSAVYLCASSLSPRSRGLLSGYTFGSGTRLTVV.

Worth noting for this clone: Other DNA variants within this sample encode the same CDR3. The V call is TRBV28, the J call TRBJ1-5; D is perhaps TRBD1 (5 bases). This CDR3 is 14 amino acids long. Looked up from germline, CDR1 is MDHEN and CDR2 is SYDVKM. Trimming took off 2 bases at V and 3 bases at J, with 8 bases between the two ends. In DNA, the CDR3 is TGTGCCAGCAGTTTAGGCGGGGCCAATCAGCCCCAGCATTTT. Translated: CASSLGGANQPQHF.

The CDR3 DNA sequence: TGTGCCAGCGGTTCTGACAGAAGCCTTAGCAATCAGCCCCAGCATTTT. Protein sequence: CASGSDRSLSNQPQHF. This sequence joins TRBV27 and TRBJ1-5, with a possible D match to TRBD1 (5 bases). V lost 8 bases and J 0 bases, leaving 17 bases between the germline ends. Germline V CDR1 and CDR2: MNHEY, SMNVEV (reference sequence). The CDR3 runs 16 residues.

V gene TRBV7-2 combines with J gene TRBJ2-5, with 15 bases matching TRBD2. Germline trimming cut 5 bases from V and 2 bases from J; bases unmatched to any gene: 12. Germline assignment: CDR1 SGHTA and CDR2 FQGNSA. The CDR3 spans 19 residues. CDR3 protein: CASSGRTSGGAGSQETQYF. DNA of the CDR3: TGTGCCAGCAGCGGACGGACTAGCGGGGGGGCTGGCTCGCAAGAGACCCAGTACTTC.

A few counts support this clone. This chain joins TRBV7-9 and TRBJ1-2, with unresolved D. V lost 4 bases to trimming and J lost 8 bases, with 14 bases between them. Germline assignment: CDR1 SEHNR and CDR2 FQNEAQ (reference sequence). The CDR3 is 13 residues long. The CDR3 is CASSYRSLPGYTF. Written as DNA, the CDR3 is TGTGCCAGCAGCTACAGAAGCCTCCCAGGCTACACCTTC.